What follows is one T cell receptor beta chain and its context. A junction boundary mismatches the germline segment, possibly from a read error. The same CDR3 can be traced to other DNA sequences in this sample. The data derive from a study of shared clonotypes between healthy human individuals. Sequencing was performed with immunoSEQ multiplex PCR; in TCRdb, only in-frame clones are kept and a portion is missing. The sample lists hundreds of thousands of clones, around two thirds occurring once. There are 19 residues in the CDR3. The germline V gene encodes CDR1 MGHRA and CDR2 YSYEKL. Sample: memory CD4+ T cells sorted from blood. Subset specified: CD45RA-negative fraction. This receptor was identified in a woman aged 25 to 39 in good health. The chain is built from TRBV4-1 and TRBJ2-1, with 9 bases matching TRBD2. The CDR3 DNA is TGCGCCAGTAGCCAAGCCCCCGGGACTAGCACCCCATTCGGAAATGAGCAGTTCTTC. This sequence encodes CASSQAPGTSTPFGNEQFF.